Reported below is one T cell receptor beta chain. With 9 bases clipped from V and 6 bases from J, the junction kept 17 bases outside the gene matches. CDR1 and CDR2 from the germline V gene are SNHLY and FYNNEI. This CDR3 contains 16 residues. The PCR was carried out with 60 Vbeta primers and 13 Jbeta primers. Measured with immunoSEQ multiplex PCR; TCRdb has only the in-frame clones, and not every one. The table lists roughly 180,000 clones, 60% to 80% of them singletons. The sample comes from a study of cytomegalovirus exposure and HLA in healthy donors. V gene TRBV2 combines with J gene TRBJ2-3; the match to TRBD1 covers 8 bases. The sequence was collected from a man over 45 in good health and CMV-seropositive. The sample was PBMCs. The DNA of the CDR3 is TGTGCCAGGCGCATCGGACAGGGACCAAACTATGATACGCAGTATTTT. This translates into CARRIGQGPNYDTQYF.